Sequencing of this TCR beta chain was carried out in a study of cytomegalovirus exposure and HLA in healthy donors (dated by TCRdb to about 2017). Regarding the study in general: In an earlier analysis of 450 to 750 of the donors, about 260 Gb of sequence data and just under 120 million unique TCR beta sequences from 180 million or so T cells were reported. To predict cytomegalovirus infection status, the study combined high-throughput TCR immunosequencing, statistical association of individual TCRs with disease status, and machine learning. Typing coverage varied by locus: about 620-630 donors for A, B, C, DRB1 and DQB1; roughly 510 for DQA1; about 570 for DPA1; more than 450 for DPB1. A later genetic analysis took genome-wide SNP genotypes for about three fifths of the 666 donors and used that subset as a discovery cohort. Rather than drawing on any new phenotypic data, the later analysis identified candidate immune exposures from TCR beta sequences and the way those sequences occurred across donors. In a later analysis, previously published TCR beta repertoires from hundreds of donors were re-analyzed and high-resolution HLA genotyping was added so that TCR occurrence patterns could be studied. The T cell repertoires of around 730 subjects were profiled by immunosequencing and related to cytomegalovirus serostatus. Every repertoire in the discovery cohort had been generated on one and the same sequencing platform. Donor age, sex, ethnicity and CMV serostatus were compiled alongside the repertoire data. HLA typing covered class I and class II loci at four-digit resolution. The genetic ancestry cluster associated with self-reported Caucasian donors included about four fifths of the roughly 390 genotyped donors. Around 330 gigabases of sequencing data and around 85 million unique TCR sequences made up an early release that covered approximately 620 HLA-typed donors. Because of strong linkage in the cohort, 4 to 6 DR-DQ haplotypes were treated as single units for association and clustering. An earlier analysis of approximately 640 of the donors applied high-throughput TCR beta sequencing to assess whether each TCR beta V gene segment acted as functional or pseudogenic. Among roughly 370 genotyped donors of the cohort, an average of about 240,000 unique TCR beta nucleotide sequences were sequenced per donor, roughly a sixth of them non-productive. The study aimed to test whether cataloging public T cell receptors could reveal signatures of past pathogen exposure. Besides the first cohort of approximately 710 subjects, a separate validation cohort made up of 120 different subjects was used. Beyond this particular receptor, the publication reports: Correlated functional status among segregating V segments might reflect linkage disequilibrium, but an unknown experimental factor could not be ruled out. The classifier was reported to diagnose cytomegalovirus status with high specificity and sensitivity in both the original and validation cohorts. Because the 87-base-pair reads could not distinguish some IMGT-functional V segments, including TRBV6-2 and TRBV6-3, those segments were excluded. A further reported finding was that TCR beta sequences accurately predicted the HLA-A and HLA-B alleles for most subjects in the first cohort. CMV serostatus was the only immune exposure information available for the cohort. A later analysis found that HLA-associated TCR beta chains were more clonally expanded and had lower generation probabilities than equally common non-associated chains. According to a later analysis, parvovirus B19, influenza, CMV and Epstein-Barr virus appeared linked to several top co-occurrence clusters. Assigning TCR associations to individual alleles was difficult when HLA alleles, especially DR and DQ, strongly co-occurred. The sequencing pipeline was judged likely to have produced a cluster of highly shared sequence variants as a technical artifact. According to the authors, the approach could potentially be generalized to other disease states and immunological phenotypes. Specific HLA alleles were associated with some 15,000 TCR beta sequences at a false discovery rate of 0.05 in a later analysis. In a later genetic analysis, a missense DCLRE1C variant was associated with V-gene and J-gene trimming of TCR beta chains, and the association was replicated in an independent cohort. The study gave a list of over 150 TCR beta chains associated with cytomegalovirus. Compared with the 666-donor mean, donors in an Asian-associated ancestry cluster had fewer N-insertions in productive TCRs, according to a later genetic analysis. While some public TCRs were present in many individuals, most TCR sequences turned up only very rarely across donors. In a later analysis, TCR association rates were found to vary across HLA loci, with the most associated TCRs seen for DRB1 alleles and the fewest for HLA-C alleles. According to a later analysis, most CMV-associated TCR beta chains appeared to be HLA-restricted, and the HLA associations seemed to be driven largely by CMV exposure. In vitro tests confirmed that a few of the cytomegalovirus-associated TCR beta chains recognize cytomegalovirus antigens. This cohort had only TCR beta chains sequenced, and the lack of alpha or paired-chain data limited which features could be detected. Sequencing depth was assumed to be roughly uniform across donors in the presence/absence analyses, though that assumption may not hold. Because counts were too low, roughly 18 rarely observed V segments, including chromosome 9 orphons, were left out of the earlier analysis of roughly 600 of the donors. In an earlier analysis of a few hundred of the donors, most TCR beta V segments were observed in productive rearrangements about 87% or about 30% of the time, broadly matching IMGT annotations. Because HLA typing was unavailable for some donors at each locus, only the typed subset was used in association tests.

Regarding this clone: The antigen this receptor binds is unknown. Base qualities are missing; no much larger clone stands one base away.

The cohort was made up of roughly 670 healthy bone marrow donors. At the time of sampling, all cohort members were nominally healthy, though unrecorded immune exposures were likely present. The donor tested CMV seropositive, placing the donor among the 250 to 350 seropositive members of the cohort. Each donor provided a peripheral blood sample, and peripheral blood mononuclear cells were used for TCR beta sequencing. Genomic DNA extraction from the blood cell samples was performed with the Qiagen DNeasy Blood Extraction Kit. Including the terminal cysteine and phenylalanine, the CDR3 comprises 15 residues. Here the CDR3 DNA is all that survives: 45 bases in frame from base 1. Looking up the germline V gene yields CDR1 MRHNA and CDR2 SNTAGT. Clipping removes 6 bases from V and 7 bases from J, with 8 as the unmatched junction base count. Libraries came from the immunoSEQ multiplex PCR assay. For the multiplex PCR, a mixture combining 60 forward primers for TCR Vbeta segments and 13 reverse primers for TCR Jbeta segments was used. The CDR3 region of rearranged TCR beta genes was amplified from genomic DNA by a multiplex PCR assay. The amplified TCR beta libraries were sequenced on the Illumina HiSeq System as 87-base-pair reads. As for the authors' bioinformatics: A later analysis tallied some 79 million unique TCR beta chains across the approximately 670 repertoires, and approximately 12 million of those chains were shared by two or more donors. To remove PCR and sequencing errors, raw reads were error-corrected and collapsed into unique sequences using a nearest-neighbor algorithm that merged closely related sequences. CDR3 sequences were aligned to IMGT reference sequences to assign V, D and J gene segments. For a sequence to be retained, at least a six-nucleotide match to both a V gene segment and a J gene segment was required. Rearrangements were classified as productive when the CDR3 lacked stop codons and remained in frame with V and J, and all other rearrangements were classified as non-productive. Following IMGT convention, CDR3 was defined as the stretch from the second conserved V-encoded cysteine to the conserved J-encoded phenylalanine. In an earlier analysis of around 600 of the donors, sequences lacking an unambiguous match to a single V gene segment were excluded. In an earlier analysis of 587 of the donors, V segments were called functional above 56.7% productive rearrangements and were called segregating when the between-donor standard deviation exceeded 5%. To diagnose cytomegalovirus status from the catalog of TCR beta chain sequences, a statistical classification framework was built. In a later analysis, TCR nucleotide sequences were compared against IMGT/GENE-DB human TR gene sequences so that V and J genes could be assigned. A later analysis assigned CDR3 sequences and most-parsimonious VDJ recombination scenarios with the TCRdist pipeline. In a later analysis, each TCR beta chain was defined by its CDR3 amino acid sequence together with its V-gene family, and reads lacking a unique V-gene family were excluded. In a later analysis, around 650 highly shared, low-generation-probability nucleotide sequences were removed to address suspected cross-contamination and a sequencing artifact. For each public chain, a later analysis derived a clonal expansion index from normalized ranks of inferred template counts within each repertoire. Generation probabilities in a later analysis came from a VDJ recombination model fitted to out-of-frame rearrangements, and those results were checked against IGoR. Hypergeometric tests were used in a later analysis to score TCR-TCR, TCR-HLA and TCR-CMV co-occurrence, with a repertoire-size bias correction applied to the TCR pairs. A later analysis estimated false discovery rates by permuting HLA or CMV assignments 20 times. In a later analysis, co-occurring TCRs were grouped with DBSCAN, and TCRdist sequence similarity was added when clustering was performed within HLA-allele-positive subsets. Repertoires with fewer than 30,000 or more than 120,000 public chains, plus five repertoires with anomalous nucleotide sharing, were excluded from co-occurrence clustering. TCRdb carries this immuneACCESS record with in-frame sequences only. Its versions omit some clonotypes, under half of them owing to an unresolved V gene in the studies checked, with the rest unexplained. The V and J calls and clone size were taken over from that table, and D and trimming were inferred from the DNA. Present in this sample are under 130,000 clones, roughly 80% of which were seen just once. Of the sample, approximately 5.1% falls within the top ten clones.

The material sequenced was PBMCs. Recombination linked TRBV6-4 to TRBJ2-1; 11 nucleotides in the junction match TRBD2. The clonotype was recovered from a female donor in good health and CMV-seropositive. The DNA reads as follows: TGTGCCAGCAGCCAACTAGCGGGGGACTGGAATGAGCAGTTCTTC. Protein translation: CASSQLAGDWNEQFF.